This T cell receptor beta chain was sequenced during a study of regulatory T cells in long-lasting Graves disease. Study-wide results and caveats: There were preferences for TRBV28, TRBJ1-2 and TRBJ2-5 in persistent disease. New patients shared 950 to 1,000 public clonotypes, fewer than the 2,500 to 3,500 shared by persistent patients.

Specified time point: newly diagnosed GD, antithyroid drugs for less than 3 months. RNA isolated from PBMCs was used to make the TCR library. Germline V gene sequence: CDR1 GTSNPN, CDR2 SVGIG (reference sequence). V lost 4 bases to trimming and J lost 4 bases, with 16 bases between them. This CDR3 has 14 amino acids. CDR3 regions were amplified by Arm-PCR using iRepertoire HTBI primers to build TCR beta libraries. TCRdb recomputed calls from the multiplex PCR reads with MiXCR, one row per CDR3 protein. Found here are about 610,000 distinct CDR3 sequences, about 16% of them singletons; the top ten hold approximately 12%. This clonotype was seen only a few times. Its antigen is currently unknown. This same sample was also taken into another study, of T cells in Graves' hyperthyroidism and ophthalmopathy. Turning to that study: The model predicted ophthalmopathy a median roughly 6.5 months before onset.

The receptor comes from a young man with Graves disease. Sequenced material: peripheral blood mononuclear cells (PBMCs), taken at new diagnosis, from a patient treated with antithyroid drugs. The V call is TRBV30, the J call TRBJ1-2; D possibly corresponds to TRBD1 (5 bases). The CDR3 nucleotides are TGTGCCTGGAACACGCCGGGGACCTTCTATGGCTACACCTTC. This codes for CAWNTPGTFYGYTF.